The T cell receptor (beta chain) described here comes from a study of T cell responses to AZD1222 COVID-19 vaccine (dated by TCRdb to 2020 to 2022). At the level of the whole study: AZD1222 recipients whose second dose came at about 4 weeks and those whose second dose came at about 12 weeks were combined into one group, since spike-specific TCR depth and breadth did not differ between the two schedules. Trial participants were enrolled by age into 18-55, 56-69 and 70-plus year subgroups, with around 150, 28 and 57 TCR-sequenced participants respectively. TCR sequencing was performed for roughly 250 trial participants, of whom approximately 200 were given two doses of AZD1222 and some 25 were given two doses of MenACWY control vaccine.

Deletion took 2 bases off V and 0 bases off J, with a span of 13 bases between the germline ends. CDR1 is given as MNHEY and CDR2 as SVGEGT, both from the germline V gene. The CDR3 goes from the cysteine to the phenylalanine over 17 residues. Here the CDR3 DNA is all that survives: 51 bases in frame from base 1. The CDR3 regions of human TCRbeta chains were analyzed by immunosequencing. The study's own analysis went as follows. TCRs in the repertoires were compared against a reference library of SARS-CoV-2-specific TCRs that had been generated with the MIRA antigen-specificity platform. Breadth meant the fraction of unique TCRs that were SARS-CoV-2-associated, whereas depth meant the fraction of total T cells that were SARS-CoV-2-associated. Each spike-specific TCR was assigned to its reactive spike region and to a CD4 or CD8 class using the MIRA data. Log10-transformed breadth and depth values were compared by one-way ANOVA with Sidak's multiple comparisons tests. In TCRdb, the immuneACCESS table is reduced to in-frame sequences with V and J assigned. These tables do not hold every clone; where another copy was compared, an unresolved V gene accounts for under half, and the others remain unexplained. The V and J calls and clone size are taken from that table; D and trimming were inferred from the DNA. The sample has about 150,000 clones on record, approximately 89% of them singletons. Jointly, the top ten make up around 5.4% of the sample.

The time point label, read with the paper, signifies: baseline before first vaccination. Vaccinee samples were obtained from the UK trials COV001 and COV002, which included a single-blind randomized controlled phase 2/3 trial of AZD1222 (ChAdOx1 nCoV-19) in healthy adults. Trial participant PBMC samples were collected at day 0 and day 28 after the second dose for TCRbeta chain sequencing. This clone was recorded a few times. The specificity of this receptor is unknown. The sample holds no much larger clone one base away, and base qualities are not on file. Study-wide findings and limitations: The 56-69-year group was small, and its depth increase did not reach significance, likely because of low power. Participants were mostly white British and included more females than males, and it was suggested by the authors that clonal diversity may have been underestimated. A significant rise in spike-specific TCR breadth and depth was observed after two AZD1222 doses relative to day 0 and relative to MenACWY recipients. The vaccine-associated CD4 TCRs covered the entire spike protein, and the dominant responses fell in regions 160-218 and 743-854. No day 14 peak-response samples were available, so repertoires were characterized only after the peak T cell response. Conclusions about previously exposed vaccinees are limited because only 5 or 6 AZD1222 recipients were SARS-CoV-2 seropositive at baseline. Nearly half of unique spike-specific TCRs reportedly recognized epitopes outside regions mutated in the B.1.351 and B.1.1.7 variants.

The receptor was derived from an adult in good health. The sequence joins TRBV6-2 or TRBV6-3 to TRBJ2-2; the D gene is unclear. The sequencing here drew on peripheral blood, taken on day 0 of AZD1222 vaccination. The sequenced DNA: TGTGCCAGCAGTTACCTCCCCCGGACGGCGAACACCGGGGAGCTGTTTTTT. This yields the protein CASSYLPRTANTGELFF.